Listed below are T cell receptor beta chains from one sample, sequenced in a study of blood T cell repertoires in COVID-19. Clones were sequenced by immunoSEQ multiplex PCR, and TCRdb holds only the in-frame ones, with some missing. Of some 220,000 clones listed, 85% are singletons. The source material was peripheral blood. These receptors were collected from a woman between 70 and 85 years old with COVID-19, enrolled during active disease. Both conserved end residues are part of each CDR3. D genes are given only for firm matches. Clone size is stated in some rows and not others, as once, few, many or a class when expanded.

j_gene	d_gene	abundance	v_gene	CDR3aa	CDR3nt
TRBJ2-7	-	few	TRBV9	CASSPRTDLTHYEQYF	TGTGCCAGCAGCCCGCGGACAGACCTTACCCACTACGAGCAGTACTTC
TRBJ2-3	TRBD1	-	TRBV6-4	CASSRDSSTDTQYF	TGTGCCAGCAGCCGGGACAGTAGCACAGATACGCAGTATTTT
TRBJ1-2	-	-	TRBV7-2	CASQQAASVHGYTF	TGTGCCAGCCAACAGGCGGCATCTGTACATGGCTACACCTTC
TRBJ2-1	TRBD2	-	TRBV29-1	CSVELSLSGDNYNEQFF	TGCAGCGTTGAACTCAGTCTCAGCGGGGATAACTACAATGAGCAGTTCTTC
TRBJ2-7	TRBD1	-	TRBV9	CASSIDRGEQYF	TGTGCCAGCAGCATCGACAGGGGAGAGCAGTACTTC
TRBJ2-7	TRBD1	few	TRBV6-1	CASSQTGGYEQYF	TGTGCCAGCAGTCAGACAGGGGGCTACGAGCAGTACTTC
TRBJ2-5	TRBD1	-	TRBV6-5	CASSYSRQGPPETQYF	TGTGCCAGCAGTTACTCGAGACAGGGCCCACCAGAGACCCAGTACTTC
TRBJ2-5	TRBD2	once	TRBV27	CASSGLAGGRLETQYF	TGTGCCAGCAGCGGACTAGCGGGAGGTAGATTGGAGACCCAGTACTTC
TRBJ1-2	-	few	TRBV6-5	CASRTGYGYTF	TGTGCCAGCAGAACCGGCTATGGCTACACCTTC
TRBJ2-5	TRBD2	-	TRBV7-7	CASSPDGLAGGGTQYF	TGTGCTAGCAGCCCCGATGGACTAGCGGGAGGTGGTACCCAGTACTTC
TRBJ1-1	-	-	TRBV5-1	CASSLAASTGSTEAFF	TGCGCCAGCAGCTTGGCTGCTTCCACAGGGAGCACTGAAGCTTTCTTT
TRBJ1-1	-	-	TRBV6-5	CASSYVTGGDTEAFF	TGTGCCAGCAGTTACGTAACAGGAGGGGACACTGAAGCTTTCTTT
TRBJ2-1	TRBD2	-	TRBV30	CAWSSGRGNEQFF	TGTGCCTGGAGTAGCGGGAGAGGCAATGAGCAGTTCTTC
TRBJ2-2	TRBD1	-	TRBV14	CASSRRQGHGELFF	TGTGCCAGCAGCAGAAGACAGGGCCACGGGGAGCTGTTTTTT
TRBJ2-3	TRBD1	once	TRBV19	CASSITGQDTDTQYF	TGTGCCAGTAGTATAACGGGACAGGACACAGATACGCAGTATTTT
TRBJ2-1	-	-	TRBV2	CASSEAPGGEQFF	TGTGCCAGCAGTGAAGCGCCCGGAGGAGAGCAGTTCTTC
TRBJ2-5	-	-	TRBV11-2	CASSSRGRETQYF	TGTGCCAGCAGCTCGCGGGGGCGGGAGACCCAGTACTTC
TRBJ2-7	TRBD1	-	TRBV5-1	CASSLETGGVHEQYF	TGCGCCAGCAGCTTGGAGACAGGGGGCGTACACGAGCAGTACTTC
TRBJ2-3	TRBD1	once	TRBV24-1	CATDDRVEPDTQYF	TGTGCCACCGACGACAGGGTTGAACCAGATACGCAGTATTTT
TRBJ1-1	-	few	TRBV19	CASSHRGGASTEAFF	TGTGCCAGTAGTCATCGGGGGGGCGCGAGCACTGAAGCTTTCTTT
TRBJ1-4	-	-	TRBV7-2	CASSLDSEKLFF	TGTGCCAGCAGCTTGGACTCTGAAAAACTGTTTTTT
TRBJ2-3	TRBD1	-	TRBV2	CASSRDSPPDTQYF	TGTGCCAGCAGCCGGGACAGCCCCCCAGATACGCAGTATTTT
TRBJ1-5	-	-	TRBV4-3	CASSLQGSNQPQHF	TGCGCCAGCAGCCTCCAGGGTAGCAATCAGCCCCAGCATTTT
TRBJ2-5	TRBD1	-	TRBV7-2	CASSLSPQGTGEETQYF	TGTGCCAGCAGCTTATCGCCCCAAGGGACAGGGGAAGAGACCCAGTACTTC
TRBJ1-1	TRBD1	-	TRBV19	CASSGNRGWNTEAFF	TGTGCCAGTAGTGGTAACAGGGGATGGAACACTGAAGCTTTCTTT
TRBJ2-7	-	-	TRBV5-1	CASSQNYEQYF	TGCGCCAGCAGCCAGAACTACGAGCAGTACTTC
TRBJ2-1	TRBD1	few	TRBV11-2	CASSLGGTESSYNEQFF	TGTGCCAGCAGCTTAGGGGGGACAGAGAGCTCCTACAATGAGCAGTTCTTC
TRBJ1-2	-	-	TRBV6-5	CASSYGDRRYGYTF	TGTGCCAGCAGTTACGGTGACAGGCGCTATGGCTACACCTTC
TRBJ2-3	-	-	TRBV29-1	CSVPDWRDTQYF	TGCAGCGTCCCCGACTGGCGGGATACGCAGTATTTT
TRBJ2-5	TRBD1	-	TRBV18	CASSPGTGPQETQYF	TGTGCCAGCTCACCCGGGACAGGGCCCCAAGAGACCCAGTACTTC
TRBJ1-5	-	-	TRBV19	CASSQGLSNQPQHF	TGTGCCAGCTCCCAGGGTTTGAGCAATCAGCCCCAGCATTTT
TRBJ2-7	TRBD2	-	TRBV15	CATKAGVVSSEQYF	TGTGCCACCAAAGCGGGAGTGGTCTCCTCCGAGCAGTACTTC
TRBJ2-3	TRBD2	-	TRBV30	CAWSTGVAGGTDTQYF	TGTGCCTGGAGCACTGGGGTAGCGGGAGGCACAGATACGCAGTATTTT
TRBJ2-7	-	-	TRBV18	CASSPPTGKYYEQYF	TGTGCCAGCTCACCACCGACCGGGAAGTACTACGAGCAGTACTTC
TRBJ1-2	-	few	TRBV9	CASSVAGYGYTF	TGTGCCAGCAGCGTAGCCGGCTATGGCTACACCTTC
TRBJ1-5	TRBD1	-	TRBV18	CASSTGQGSISNQPQHF	TGTGCCAGCTCAACTGGACAGGGATCGATAAGCAATCAGCCCCAGCATTTT
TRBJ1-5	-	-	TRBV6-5	CASNFTDSSNQPQHF	TGTGCCAGCAATTTTACCGACAGCAGCAATCAGCCCCAGCATTTT
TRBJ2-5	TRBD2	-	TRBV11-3	CASQVSGGAWETQYF	TGTGCCAGCCAGGTCTCGGGGGGGGCCTGGGAGACCCAGTACTTC
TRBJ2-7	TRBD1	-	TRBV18	CASSPSTGGSYEQYF	TGTGCCAGCTCACCATCGACAGGGGGGTCCTACGAGCAGTACTTC
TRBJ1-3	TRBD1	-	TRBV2	CATRTGGSGNTIYF	TGTGCCACACGGACAGGGGGCTCTGGAAACACCATATATTTT
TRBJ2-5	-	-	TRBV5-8	CASSLSGETQYF	TGTGCCAGCAGCTTGTCAGGGGAGACCCAGTACTTC
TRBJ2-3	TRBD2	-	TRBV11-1	CASSLGLAGGTDTQYF	TGTGCCAGCAGCTTAGGACTAGCGGGGGGCACAGATACGCAGTATTTT
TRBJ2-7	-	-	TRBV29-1	CSVPGDTEDEQYF	TGCAGCGTTCCAGGGGATACCGAGGACGAGCAGTACTTC
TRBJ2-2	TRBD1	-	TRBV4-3	CASSLSPFPGGYTGELFF	TGCGCCAGCAGCCTTTCCCCGTTCCCAGGGGGTTACACCGGGGAGCTGTTTTTT
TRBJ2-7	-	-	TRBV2	CASSERQGGGEQYF	TGTGCCAGCAGTGAACGTCAGGGGGGAGGCGAGCAGTACTTC
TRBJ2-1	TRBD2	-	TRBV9	CASSVASGGAYEQFF	TGTGCCAGCAGCGTAGCTAGCGGGGGGGCCTATGAGCAGTTCTTC